This T cell receptor (beta chain) is from a study of blood T cell repertoires in COVID-19. Study at large: Sites in the United States, Italy and Spain provided acute and convalescent COVID-19 samples. T cells, B-cell-depleted T cells, or PBMCs supplied cDNA or gDNA.

Sequencing used immunoSEQ multiplex PCR; TCRdb keeps in-frame clones, though not all of them. This sample yields under 200,000 clones, of which around 86% are seen a single time; less than 3.5% belongs to the top ten. V shed 0 bases and J 4 bases; nucleotides not matched to a gene: 4. This CDR3 has 15 amino acids. Germline-derived CDR1 and CDR2 are SGHRS and YFSETQ. The sample taken for sequencing was peripheral blood. V is TRBV5-1 and J is TRBJ2-5, with 9 nucleotides matching TRBD1. This TCR was sampled from a man aged 65 to 85 with acute or convalescent COVID-19. CDR3: CASSLGDRGIETQYF. CDR3 in DNA: TGCGCCAGCAGCTTGGGCGACAGGGGGATAGAGACCCAGTACTTC. Supplemented by reference TRBV5-1 and TRBJ2-5, the full variable domain reads KAGVTQTPRYLIKTRGQQVTLSCSPISGHRSVSWYQQTPGQGLQFLFEYFSETQRNKGNFPGRFSGRQFSNSRSEMNVSTLELGDSALYLCASSLGDRGIETQYFGPGTRLLVL.